The 3 T cell receptor beta chains below were found in one sample sequenced in a study of blood T cell repertoires in COVID-19. Method: immunoSEQ multiplex PCR; TCRdb's copy keeps in-frame clones and lacks some. The table has about 26,000 clones, 66% seen once. The sample taken for sequencing was peripheral blood. Receptors originate from a man aged 55 to 70 with active or convalescent COVID-19.

The V gene is TRBV9, the J gene TRBJ1-4, with TRBD1 as a possible D gene (5 bases). The V gene lost 3 bases and the J gene lost 5 bases, with 8 bases spanning the gap. Germline assignment: CDR1 SGDLS and CDR2 YYNGEE. The CDR3 loop spans 13 amino acids. In DNA form, the CDR3 reads TGTGCCAGCAGCGCAGCAGGGAATGAAAAACTGTTTTTT. This encodes CASSAAGNEKLFF.

For the CDR3, the DNA is TGTGCCAGCAGCCTAGCGGTAGGGGATGACACCGGGGAGCTGTTTTTT. Translation gives CASSLAVGDDTGELFF. The rearrangement joins TRBV3-1 (or the pseudogene TRBV3-2) to TRBJ2-2; D perhaps matches TRBD2 (6 bases). The V and J ends lost 4 bases and 3 bases respectively, with 15 bases between them. Germline values: CDR1 LGHDT, CDR2 YNNKEL (reference sequence). The CDR3 has 16 amino acids.

V usage is TRBV10-3 and J usage is TRBJ1-5; 8 bases match TRBD1. Germline CDR1 is ENHRY and CDR2 is SYGVKD. The CDR3 contains 15 residues. The V and J ends lost 4 bases and 0 bases, in that order; junction bases with no gene match: 2. CDR3 amino acids: CAISGTGGSNQPQHF. The CDR3 DNA sequence: TGTGCCATCAGTGGTACAGGGGGTAGCAATCAGCCCCAGCATTTT.